The entry below describes one T cell receptor beta chain. Its antigen is not known. This sample is part of a study of blood T cells in healthy people across ages. The study's findings and limits: A strong correlation between TCR beta diversity and naive T cell percentage was seen. A roughly linear fall in TCR beta diversity per million T cells was seen with increasing age.

Primers used in a second PCR of about 6 to 11 cycles were a sample-barcoded 5' primer and a J-beta primer mix. TCRdb ran MiXCR on the 5' RACE reads and lists one entry per CDR3 protein. The table lists about 650,000 distinct CDR3 sequences, roughly 30% of them singletons. Germline CDR1 is SGHRS and CDR2 is YFSETQ. The CDR3 is 14 amino acids. The trim removed 7 bases at V and 4 bases at J, leaving 7 bases unmatched. The sequencing input was blood. This TCR was recovered from a woman aged 80 or over in good health. V and J are TRBV5-1 and TRBJ1-1; 10 nucleotides match TRBD1. The CDR3, as DNA: TGCGCCAGCGCGTCGGGACAGGGGACCACTGAAGCTTTCTTT. It is translated as CASASGQGTTEAFF.